These T cell receptor beta chains were read from a single sample in a study of molecular identifiers for immune sequencing clone quantification. One entry per CDR3 protein results from TCRdb running MiXCR on the PCR reads. The repertoire has about 65,000 distinct CDR3 sequences, 15% to 20% of them found once; the top ten carry roughly 1.5%. Sequenced sample: naive CD8+ T cells from blood, with Jurkat cell RNA spiked in. The receptors were gathered from a human donor in good health. Some libraries in this study had Jurkat cell RNA spiked in. The CDR3 runs from the conserved cysteine through the conserved F or W. The D gene is left open where the match is weak. Where a row states a size, it is once, few, many or the class of an expanded clone; other rows omit it.

clone_size j_call cdr3_length v_call d_call cdr3_nt cdr3_aa
many TRBJ2-7 15 TRBV18 TRBD2 TGTGCCAGCTCACCCCGGCGGGAGGGCCATTACGAGCAGTACTTC CASSPRREGHYEQYF
. TRBJ2-7 14 TRBV2 TRBD1 TGTGCCAGCAACCCTCGGGACAGGGCCTACGAGCAGTACTTC CASNPRDRAYEQYF
. TRBJ2-3 18 TRBV25-1 . TGTGCCAGCAGTGAATACGTCCTAGCGATGATTAGCACAGATACGCAGTATTTT CASSEYVLAMISTDTQYF
many TRBJ2-7 16 TRBV6-5 . TGTGCCAGCAGTTACCCAATAGGAGGATCAACCTACGAGCAGTACTTC CASSYPIGGSTYEQYF
many TRBJ2-3 14 TRBV5-6 TRBD1 TGTGCCAGCAGCTTTGGACAGGGTTCAGATACGCAGTATTTT CASSFGQGSDTQYF
few TRBJ2-7 15 TRBV4-3 TRBD1 TGCGCCAGCAGCCTCGGGACAGGGGCCGCCTACGAGCAGTACTTC CASSLGTGAAYEQYF
. TRBJ1-2 14 TRBV11-1 TRBD1 TGTGCCAGCAGCTCAACAGGGGTGATATATGGCTACACCTTC CASSSTGVIYGYTF
. TRBJ2-7 11 TRBV10-3 . TGTGCCATCAGTGAGGCCTACGAGCAGTACTTC CAISEAYEQYF
many TRBJ2-3 11 TRBV25-1 . TGTGCCAGCAAGGCCGGCGATACGCAGTATTTT CASKAGDTQYF
few TRBJ1-6 16 TRBV3-1 . TGTGCCAGCAGCCAACTTTCCAGCTCCTATAATTCACCCCTCCACTTT CASSQLSSSYNSPLHF
. TRBJ2-3 14 TRBV9 TRBD2 TGTGCCAGCAGCGCTAGCGGGAGCGCAGATACGCAGTATTTT CASSASGSADTQYF
many TRBJ1-2 15 TRBV5-1 . TGCGCCAGCAGCTTGGTTCTGGGATCGGATTATGGCTACACCTTC CASSLVLGSDYGYTF
many TRBJ2-1 16 TRBV7-9 TRBD2 TGTGCCAGCAGCTCCGTAGCGGGAGTTTACTACAATGAGCAGTTCTTC CASSSVAGVYYNEQFF
. TRBJ2-3 16 TRBV7-9 TRBD2 TGTGCCAGCAGCCCTATCGGGCTAGCGGGAGCAGATACGCAGTATTTT CASSPIGLAGADTQYF
few TRBJ2-5 14 TRBV7-6 . TGTGCCAGCAGCTTAGTTAGGGTGGTTGAGACCCAGTACTTC CASSLVRVVETQYF
many TRBJ2-7 15 TRBV29-1 TRBD2 TGCAGCGTTGGTGGGACTAGCGGGAGACGGTACGAGCAGTACTTC CSVGGTSGRRYEQYF
many TRBJ2-7 14 TRBV7-2 . TGTGCCAGCAGCTTAGAACTAGCCCACTACGAGCAGTACTTC CASSLELAHYEQYF
many TRBJ2-7 16 TRBV7-9 TRBD2 TGTGCCAGCAGCTTAGCCAGCGGGAGCCCATCCTACGAGCAGTACTTC CASSLASGSPSYEQYF
many TRBJ1-6 16 TRBV27 . TGTGCCAGCAGGATAGGGGCGGTACGGGAGAATTCACCCCTCCACTTT CASRIGAVRENSPLHF
many TRBJ1-5 15 TRBV15 . TGTGCCACCAGCACCTATCCATATAGCAATCAGCCCCAGCATTTT CATSTYPYSNQPQHF
many TRBJ2-7 18 TRBV6-5 TRBD1 TGTGCCAGCAGTTACGTCCGGGACAGGGACTCCCACTACTACGAGCAGTACTTC CASSYVRDRDSHYYEQYF
. TRBJ2-7 13 TRBV7-8 . TGTGCCAGCAGCTTATTGGGGTGGGAACAGCAGTACTTC CASSLLGWEQQYF